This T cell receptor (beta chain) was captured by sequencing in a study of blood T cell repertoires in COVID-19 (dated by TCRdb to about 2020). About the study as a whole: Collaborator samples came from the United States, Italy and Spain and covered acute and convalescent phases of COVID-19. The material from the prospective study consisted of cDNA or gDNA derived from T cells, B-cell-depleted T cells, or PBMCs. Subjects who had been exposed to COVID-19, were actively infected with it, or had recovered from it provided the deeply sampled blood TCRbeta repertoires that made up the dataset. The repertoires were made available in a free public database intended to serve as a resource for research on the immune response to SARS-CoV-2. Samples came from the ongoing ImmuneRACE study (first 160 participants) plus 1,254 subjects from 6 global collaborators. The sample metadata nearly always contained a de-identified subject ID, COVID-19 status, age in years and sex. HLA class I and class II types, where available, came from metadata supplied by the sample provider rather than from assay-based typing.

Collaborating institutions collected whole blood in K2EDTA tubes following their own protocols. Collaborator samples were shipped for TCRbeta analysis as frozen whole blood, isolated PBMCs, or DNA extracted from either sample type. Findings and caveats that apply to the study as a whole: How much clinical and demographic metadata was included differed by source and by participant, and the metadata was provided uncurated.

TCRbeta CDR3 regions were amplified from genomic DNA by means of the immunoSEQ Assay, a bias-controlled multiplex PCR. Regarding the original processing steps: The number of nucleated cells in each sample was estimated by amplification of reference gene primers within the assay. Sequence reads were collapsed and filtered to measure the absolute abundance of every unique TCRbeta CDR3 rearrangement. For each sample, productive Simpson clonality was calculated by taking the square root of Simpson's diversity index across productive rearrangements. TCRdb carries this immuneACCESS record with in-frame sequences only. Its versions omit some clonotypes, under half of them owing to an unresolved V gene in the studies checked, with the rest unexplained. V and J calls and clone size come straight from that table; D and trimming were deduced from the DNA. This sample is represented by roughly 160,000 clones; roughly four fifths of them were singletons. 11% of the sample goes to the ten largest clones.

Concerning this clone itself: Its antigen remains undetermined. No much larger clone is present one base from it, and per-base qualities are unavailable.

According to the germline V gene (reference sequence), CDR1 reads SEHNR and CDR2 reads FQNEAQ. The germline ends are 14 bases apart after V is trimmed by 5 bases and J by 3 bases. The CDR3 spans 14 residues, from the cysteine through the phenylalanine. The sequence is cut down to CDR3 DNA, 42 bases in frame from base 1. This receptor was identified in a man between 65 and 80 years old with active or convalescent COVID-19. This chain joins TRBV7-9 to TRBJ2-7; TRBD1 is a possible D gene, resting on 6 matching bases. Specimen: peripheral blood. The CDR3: CASSRGGGDYEQYF. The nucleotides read TGTGCCAGCAGCAGAGGTGGGGGCGACTACGAGCAGTACTTC.